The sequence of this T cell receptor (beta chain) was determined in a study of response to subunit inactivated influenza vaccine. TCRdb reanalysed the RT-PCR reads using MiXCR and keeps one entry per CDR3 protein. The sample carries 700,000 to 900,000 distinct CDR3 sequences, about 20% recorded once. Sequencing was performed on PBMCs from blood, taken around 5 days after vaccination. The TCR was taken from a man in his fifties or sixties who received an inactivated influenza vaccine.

CDR3: CASSEIGSDLEQYF. The CDR3 bases are TGTGCCAGCAGTGAAATCGGGTCAGATCTCGAGCAGTACTTC. The chain employs TRBV2 and TRBJ2-7, with D unclear. V lost 2 bases, J lost 6 bases, and 14 bases lay in between. CDR1 and CDR2 (germline): SNHLY, FYNNEI. CDR3 size: 14 residues.